This is a list of T cell receptor beta chains from one sample in a study of T cells in localized non-small cell lung cancer. Measured with immunoSEQ multiplex PCR; TCRdb has only the in-frame clones, and not every one. The repertoire consists of 39,000 or so clones, with approximately 83% occurring once and the leading ten covering 7.8%. The sequencing here drew on PBMCs, taken before any cancer treatment. These receptors originate from a man aged 40-75 years with stage II lung adenocarcinoma. Both conserved end residues are part of each CDR3. Fields, in order: D gene, clone size, V gene, J gene, CDR3 DNA, CDR3 protein. D genes are given only for firm matches. Only part of the rows carry a size: once, few, many, or a class if the clone is expanded.

>TRBD2|.|TRBV9|TRBJ2-1
TGTGCCAGCAGCGTAGGAGGGACTAGCGGGGCCTACAATGAGCAGTTCTTC
CASSVGGTSGAYNEQFF
>TRBD2|.|TRBV11-3|TRBJ2-3
TGTGCCAGCAGCTTAAGACCCTCAGCGGGAGTGAGTGATACGCAGTATTTT
CASSLRPSAGVSDTQYF
>.|.|TRBV30|TRBJ1-1
TGTGCCTGGCAGTGTTTGAGTTATCGGTTGGGAGGTCGCACTGAAGCTTTCTTT
CAWQCLSYRLGGRTEAFF
>.|.|TRBV9|TRBJ2-5
TGTGCCAGCAGCGGGGGGGCCGGTGAGACCCAGTACTTC
CASSGGAGETQYF
>TRBD1|.|TRBV6-1|TRBJ2-5
TGTGCCAGCAGGGCGGGGACAGGACGGGGAGAGACCCAGTACTTC
CASRAGTGRGETQYF
>.|few|TRBV30|TRBJ2-7
TGTGCCTGGAGTCCACAGGATTACGAGCAGTACTTC
CAWSPQDYEQYF
>.|.|TRBV10-3|TRBJ1-4
TGTGCCATCAGTGGGACAGACGCAACTAATGAAAAACTGTTTTTT
CAISGTDATNEKLFF
>TRBD2|few|TRBV4-2|TRBJ2-7
TGTGCCAGCAGCCAAGATGTAGCTAGCGGGGGTTTAGGGTACGAGCAGTACTTC
CASSQDVASGGLGYEQYF
>.|.|TRBV6-5|TRBJ1-2
TGTGCCAGCAGCCCTAGACAGGAACTCGATTATGGCTACACCTTC
CASSPRQELDYGYTF
>.|.|TRBV19|TRBJ2-3
TGTGCCAGTAGTGTGGGCACCACAGATACGCAGTATTTT
CASSVGTTDTQYF
>.|.|TRBV7-6|TRBJ2-5
TGTGCCAGCAGCTTAGCCCACCCTCGGGGCGAGACCCAGTACTTC
CASSLAHPRGETQYF
>.|once|TRBV25-1|TRBJ2-7
TGTGCCAGCAGTGATGGAGACAACTTAAACGCCTACGAGCAGTACTTC
CASSDGDNLNAYEQYF
>TRBD1|.|TRBV18|TRBJ1-1
TGTGCCAGCTCAGTAAGCTTGACAGGGCCCTTCGTAGAAGCTTTCTTT
CASSVSLTGPFVEAFF
>TRBD2|.|TRBV10-3|TRBJ2-1
TGTGCCATCAGTGAGTCGACGGGAGGGGGGAATGAGCAGTTCTTC
CAISESTGGGNEQFF
>TRBD1|.|TRBV6-5|TRBJ2-7
TGTGCCAGCAGAACAGGGGGCGGGTACGAGCAGTACTTC
CASRTGGGYEQYF
>TRBD2|.|TRBV5-1|TRBJ2-3
TGCGCCAGCAGTACGGGGGCTAGCGGGAGAGGAGATACGCAGTATTTT
CASSTGASGRGDTQYF
>TRBD1|.|TRBV18|TRBJ1-5
TGTGCCAGCTCACACGGGACAGGGGGCAATCAGCCCCAGCATTTT
CASSHGTGGNQPQHF
>.|once|TRBV19|TRBJ1-5
TGTGCCAGTAGTCAGGGACCAGGGCCCGGTCAGCCCCAGCATTTT
CASSQGPGPGQPQHF
>.|.|TRBV5-6|TRBJ1-1
TGTGCCAGCAGCTTGGGGACGGAAGCTTTCTTT
CASSLGTEAFF
>.|.|TRBV29-1|TRBJ1-1
TGCAGCAAAGTTCGGACTGAAGCTTTCTTT
CSKVRTEAFF
>.|.|TRBV5-1|TRBJ2-6
TGCGCCAGCAGCTTGATCGGCCGGGCCTCTGGGGCCAACGTCCTGACTTTC
CASSLIGRASGANVLTF
>TRBD1|.|TRBV7-9|TRBJ2-1
TGTGCCAGCAGCTTAGCGGGACAGCTTAATGAGCAGTTCTTC
CASSLAGQLNEQFF
>.|.|TRBV5-1|TRBJ1-1
TGCGCCAGCAGTCCTACCGGGACCCTGAACACTGAAGCTTTCTTT
CASSPTGTLNTEAFF
>.|.|TRBV7-2|TRBJ2-3
TGTGCCAGCAGCTTCTACACAGATACGCAGTATTTT
CASSFYTDTQYF
>.|.|TRBV27|TRBJ1-4
TGTGCCAGCAGTTTCGGACAGAGTAATGAAAAACTGTTTTTT
CASSFGQSNEKLFF
>TRBD2|few|TRBV18|TRBJ2-3
TGTGCCAGCTCACCATATTCGAGCGGGGCCGATACGCAGTATTTT
CASSPYSSGADTQYF
>.|.|TRBV19|TRBJ2-7
TGTGCCAGTAGTATGGGGCCCTCCTACGAGCAGTACTTC
CASSMGPSYEQYF
>TRBD1|.|TRBV6-1|TRBJ1-2
TGTGCCAGCAGGACAGGGGTTAGGGGTGGCTACACCTTC
CASRTGVRGGYTF
>.|.|TRBV6-5|TRBJ2-7
TGTGCCAGCAGTTACTCGGGCGAGCAGTACTTC
CASSYSGEQYF
>.|.|TRBV28|TRBJ1-2
TGTGCCAGCAGTTTTGGGAAAAGTAACTATGGCTACACCTTC
CASSFGKSNYGYTF
>.|.|TRBV7-8|TRBJ2-5
TGTGCCAGCAGCTTATTCAGGGGGGGACGAGAGACCCAGTACTTC
CASSLFRGGRETQYF
>TRBD2|.|TRBV4-2|TRBJ2-1
TGTGCCAGCAGCGAGACTAGCGGGATAGGCAATGAGCAGTTCTTC
CASSETSGIGNEQFF
>.|.|TRBV10-3|TRBJ1-2
TGTGCCATCAGTGAGGGCGGGTTTGGCTACACCTTC
CAISEGGFGYTF
>.|.|TRBV2|TRBJ2-1
TGTGCCAGCAGTGAGTACAATGAGCAGTTCTTC
CASSEYNEQFF
>TRBD1|.|TRBV11-2|TRBJ1-3
TGTGCCAGCAGCCGTACGGGACAGGGCCTTGGGGACACCATATATTTT
CASSRTGQGLGDTIYF
>TRBD1|.|TRBV7-9|TRBJ1-1
TGTGCCAGCAGCTCCCGGGACAGCCCGTTCGAAGCTTTCTTT
CASSSRDSPFEAFF
>.|.|TRBV6-5|TRBJ2-7
TGTGCCAGCAGTTACGAAGAAGGCTACGAGCAGTACTTC
CASSYEEGYEQYF
>TRBD2|.|TRBV7-2|TRBJ2-5
TGTGCCAGCAGCCCTAGCGGGAGAGGGGAGACCCAGTACTTC
CASSPSGRGETQYF
>TRBD1|.|TRBV5-6|TRBJ2-7
TGTGCCAGCAGCTCTACGGGACAGCTCCACTTC
CASSSTGQLHF
>TRBD1|.|TRBV6-6|TRBJ2-7
TGTGCCACCGGACAGGGGATCTTTGACGAGCAGTACTTC
CATGQGIFDEQYF
>TRBD1|.|TRBV6-6|TRBJ2-1
TGTGCCAGCAGGGACGAGACAGGGGGTTCGGTGGAGCAGTTCTTC
CASRDETGGSVEQFF
>.|.|TRBV19|TRBJ1-6
TGTGCCAGTAGGGCAGGGGCGAGCTCCTATAATTCACCCCTCCACTTT
CASRAGASSYNSPLHF
>.|.|TRBV19|TRBJ2-3
TGTGCCAGTAGTATAGATCGTGGACTCCGCACAGATACGCAGTATTTT
CASSIDRGLRTDTQYF
>.|.|TRBV7-2|TRBJ1-1
TGTGCCAGCAGCTTAGTGGGGGCCACTGAAGCTTTCTTT
CASSLVGATEAFF
>.|.|TRBV2|TRBJ1-1
TGTGCCAGCAGGACACCAAGCAAAGAAGCTTTCTTT
CASRTPSKEAFF
>.|.|TRBV10-3|TRBJ1-2
TGTGCCATCAGTGAGTCCCCCGAGGTTGGCTACACCTTC
CAISESPEVGYTF
>TRBD2|.|TRBV27|TRBJ2-3
TGTGCCAGCAGCCCCTTTAGCGGGGGCTTCACAGATACGCAGTATTTT
CASSPFSGGFTDTQYF
>TRBD1|.|TRBV9|TRBJ1-2
TGTGCCAGCAGCGTGGGGATAGGGGGCTCGGGCTATGGCTACACCTTC
CASSVGIGGSGYGYTF
>TRBD2|.|TRBV9|TRBJ2-3
TGTGCCAGCAGCGGCTCCTCTAGCGGGAGGGCCGGGGATACGCAGTATTTT
CASSGSSSGRAGDTQYF
>TRBD1|.|TRBV11-2|TRBJ1-6
TGTGCCAGCAGCTTAGGGGACAGGATGAAATCACCCCTCCACTTT
CASSLGDRMKSPLHF
>TRBD2|.|TRBV19|TRBJ2-7
TGTGCCAGTAGTGCACGGGGACTATTCGACAACGAGCAGTACTTC
CASSARGLFDNEQYF
>.|.|TRBV5-8|TRBJ2-3
TGTGCCAGCAGCTTGATTGCCAGCGGCACAGATACGCAGTATTTT
CASSLIASGTDTQYF
>.|.|TRBV7-3|TRBJ2-3
TGTGCCAGCAGCTTAACAACAGGCCCCAATACGCAGTATTTT
CASSLTTGPNTQYF